This T cell receptor (beta chain) was captured in a study of shared clonotypes between healthy human individuals. Study results and limitations: Even with large depth, rarefaction showed that sorted-subset sequencing was incomplete.

V was cut by 5 bases and J by 4 bases, with 18 bases left in between. This CDR3 contains 15 residues. Germline CDR1 and CDR2: MNHEY and SVGAGI. Comments on this clone: The antigen is unknown.

Here immunoSEQ multiplex PCR was the method, and the copy in TCRdb shows in-frame clones only, minus some. Found here are roughly 660,000 clones, about 92% of them singletons; the top ten hold 30% to 40%. V is TRBV6-5 and J is TRBJ2-7; D is tentatively TRBD1 or TRBD2 (6 bases each). This TCR was recovered from a man aged 18 to 35 in good health. Some clones in this sample may be carry-over from other donors' samples. The sample consisted of memory CD8+ T cells from PBMCs. Specified subset: CD45RO+ cells pooled with CCR7-negative TemRA cells. The CDR3 coding sequence is TGTGCCAGCAGTACCGGAGGGGGGTTGTTTTACGAGCAGTACTTC. Its protein is CASSTGGGLFYEQYF.